A single count supports the clone carrying this TCR beta chain. The data originate from a study of blood T cell repertoires in COVID-19. Here immunoSEQ multiplex PCR was the method, and the copy in TCRdb shows in-frame clones only, minus some. The sample carries about 380,000 clones, roughly 85% recorded once. Germline values: CDR1 KGHSH, CDR2 LQKENI. This CDR3 contains 16 residues. With 3 bases removed from V and 1 base from J, the gap between germline ends came to 15 bases. The chain uses TRBV18 and TRBJ1-2; no clear D. Sequenced sample: peripheral blood. The source is a young woman with acute or convalescent COVID-19. CDR3 sequence (DNA): TGTGCCAGCTCACCGGACGGCAAAGAGGGTAACTATGGCTACACCTTC. Translation gives CASSPDGKEGNYGYTF.